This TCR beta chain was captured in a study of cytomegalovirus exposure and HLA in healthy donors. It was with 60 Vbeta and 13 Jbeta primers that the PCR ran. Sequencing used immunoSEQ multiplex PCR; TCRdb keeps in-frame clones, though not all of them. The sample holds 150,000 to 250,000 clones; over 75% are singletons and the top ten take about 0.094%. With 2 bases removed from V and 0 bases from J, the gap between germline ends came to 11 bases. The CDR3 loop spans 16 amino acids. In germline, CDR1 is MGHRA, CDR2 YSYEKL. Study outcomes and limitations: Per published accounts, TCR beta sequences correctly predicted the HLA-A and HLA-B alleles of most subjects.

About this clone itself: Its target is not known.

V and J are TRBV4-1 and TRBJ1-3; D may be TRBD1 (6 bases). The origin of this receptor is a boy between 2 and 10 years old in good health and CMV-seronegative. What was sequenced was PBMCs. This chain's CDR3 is CASSQFPDSSGNTIYF. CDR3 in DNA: TGCGCCAGCAGCCAATTTCCGGACAGCTCTGGAAACACCATATATTTT.